Included here is one T cell receptor beta chain sequence, with context. This entry comes from a study of blood T cell repertoires in COVID-19. The wider study: T cells, B-cell-depleted T cells, or PBMCs provided the cDNA or gDNA that served as material.

Germline CDR1 SGHAT, CDR2 FQNNGV. The CDR3 has 14 amino acids. V was clipped by 3 bases and J by 5 bases, with 13 bases between them. Authors' analysis steps: Amplification of reference gene primers was used by the study to estimate nucleated cell counts. The protocol was immunoSEQ multiplex PCR, while the TCRdb copy is restricted to in-frame clones and leaves out a portion. V, J and clone size are taken as reported in that table, and D and trimming were inferred from the DNA itself. The table lists roughly 280,000 clones, 70% to 90% of them singletons. The material sequenced was peripheral blood. The TCR originated in a man younger than 30 with active or convalescent COVID-19. This rearrangement joins TRBV11-2 to TRBJ2-5; a weak D match, TRBD1 (5 bases). The CDR3 sequence: CASSFGARRETQYF. DNA for the CDR3: TGTGCCAGCAGCTTTGGGGCTAGAAGGGAGACCCAGTACTTC.